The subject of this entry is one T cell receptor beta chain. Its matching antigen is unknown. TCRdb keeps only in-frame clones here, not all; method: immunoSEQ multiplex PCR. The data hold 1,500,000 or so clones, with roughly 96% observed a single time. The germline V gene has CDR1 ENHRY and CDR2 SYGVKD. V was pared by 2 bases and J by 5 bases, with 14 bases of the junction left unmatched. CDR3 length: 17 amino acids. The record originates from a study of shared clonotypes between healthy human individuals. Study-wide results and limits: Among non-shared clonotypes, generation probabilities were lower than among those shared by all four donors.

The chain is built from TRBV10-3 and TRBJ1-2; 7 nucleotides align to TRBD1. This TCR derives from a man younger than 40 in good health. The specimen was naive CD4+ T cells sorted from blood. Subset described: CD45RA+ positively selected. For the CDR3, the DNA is TGTGCCATCAGTGAGCCCCCAGCGGGCAGGGGGAGATATGGCTACACCTTC. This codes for CAISEPPAGRGRYGYTF.